This T cell receptor beta chain was sequenced in a study of T-cell memory formation after mild COVID-19. Study context: Clusters of TCRs were largely donor specific. The study, taken as a whole, reports: Clones contracting over day 15 to 85 were CD4/CD8 balanced, with later expanders leaning CD4+.

Unmatched junction bases numbered 8, after V lost 8 bases and J lost 5 bases. The V gene's germline CDR1 is MGHRA and CDR2 YSYEKL. CDR3 size: 14 residues. This clonotype has just a few counts. What it binds is unknown. 5'RACE with constant-segment primers yielded barcoded, UMI-tagged TCR alpha and TCR beta cDNA libraries. From the 5' RACE reads, TCRdb called clonotypes with MiXCR, one entry per CDR3 protein. The data show roughly 150,000 distinct CDR3 sequences, 10% to 15% seen once. This chain uses TRBV4-1 with TRBJ2-5; 10 bases agree with TRBD1. Sample: PBMCs or a T cell subset sorted from them (not recorded which). This TCR derives from a man between 18 and 35 years old who had mild COVID-19 (a few samples of this study predate the infection). Cell type and time point are not known. CDR3 loop: CASGGTGVLETQYF. CDR3 DNA: TGCGCCAGCGGCGGGACAGGGGTCCTGGAGACCCAGTACTTC.